The 14 T cell receptor beta chains given below trace back to one sample, sequenced in a study of blood T cell repertoires in COVID-19. The assay was immunoSEQ multiplex PCR, and TCRdb's table has in-frame clones only and misses some. The sample contains more than 150,000 clones, 87% of which appear only once. The specimen was PBMCs or T cells enriched from blood (not recorded which). These receptors were obtained from a woman in her 30s who had recovered from COVID-19.

V usage is TRBV30 and J usage is TRBJ1-4; D is unclear. There are 16 residues in the CDR3. Germline CDR1 reads GTSNPN; CDR2 reads SVGIG (reference sequence). Trimming shortened V by 1 base and J by 0 bases, and 12 bases separated the two germline ends. CDR3 protein: CAWSDLWQATNEKLFF. The CDR3 region has the DNA TGTGCCTGGAGTGACCTCTGGCAGGCAACTAATGAAAAACTGTTTTTT.

This clone was seen a single time. CDR3 coding DNA: TGTGCCACCAGCAGAGATATGAGCGCCTATGGCTACACCTTC. Translating gives CATSRDMSAYGYTF. V is TRBV15 and J is TRBJ1-2; D gene uncertain. Between the trimmed V and J ends, which lost 0 bases and 4 bases, there was a span of 9 bases. This CDR3 spans 14 amino acids. Germline V lookup: CDR1 LNHNV, CDR2 YYDKDF (reference sequence). The full variable domain, completed using reference TRBV15 and TRBJ1-2, is DAMVIQNPRYQVTQFGKPVTLSCSQTLNHNVMYWYQQKSSQAPKLLFHYYDKDFNNEADTPDNFQSRRPNTSFCFLDIRSPGLGDTAMYLCATSRDMSAYGYTFGSGTRLTVV.

With regard to this clone: This CDR3 is also generated by other DNA sequences in the sample. This chain joins TRBV19 and TRBJ2-7; 14 nucleotides align to TRBD2. There are 13 residues in the CDR3. Trimming took 5 bases from V and 6 from J; bases not matched to a gene: 0. Germline loops: CDR1 LNHDA, CDR2 SQIVND (reference sequence). DNA for the CDR3: TGTGCCAGTAGTGGACTAGCGGGAGGCGAGCAGTACTTC. Its protein product is CASSGLAGGEQYF.

CDR3 coding DNA: TGTGCCAGCAGCTTAGGGTTTAAAGGACTCCAGCGAGCTTTCTTT. It codes for CASSLGFKGLQRAFF. The chain recombines TRBV7-3 with TRBJ1-1, with D hard to call. CDR3 length: 15 residues. CDR1 is SGHTA and CDR2 is FQGTGA in the germline V gene. V gave up 2 bases and J gave up 10 bases, with 20 bases separating them.

This chain connects TRBV9 to TRBJ2-7, with 7 bases fitting TRBD2. This CDR3 comprises 14 residues. Germline CDR1 SGDLS, CDR2 YYNGEE. Trimming at V came to 4 bases and at J to 3 bases, leaving 7 bases not matched to a gene. CDR3 loop: CASSPGEGLYEQYF. The CDR3 nucleotides are TGTGCCAGCAGCCCCGGGGAGGGCCTCTACGAGCAGTACTTC.

V is TRBV14 and J is TRBJ2-1; possibly TRBD2 for D (7 bases). The V and J ends lost 0 bases and 15 bases respectively, with 15 bases between them. The CDR3 runs 13 residues. Germline V CDR1 and CDR2: SGHDN, FVKESK. CDR3 loop: CASSQDLRGPMFF. CDR3 nucleotide sequence: TGTGCCAGCAGCCAAGATCTGCGGGGGCCCATGTTCTTC.

The V call is TRBV5-1, the J call TRBJ1-2, with D possibly being TRBD1 (6 bases). The CDR3 has 14 amino acids. V gave up 0 bases and J gave up 2 bases, with 8 bases separating them. Germline V gene data show CDR1 as SGHRS and CDR2 as YFSETQ. The CDR3 nucleotides read TGCGCCAGCAGCTTGGGGGGGCTCAACTATGGCTACACCTTC. It codes for CASSLGGLNYGYTF.

The rearrangement links TRBV2 to TRBJ2-5; the D gene is possibly TRBD1 (5 bases). The length of the CDR3 is 15 residues. V lost 2 bases and J lost 2, with 12 bases in between. Germline V gene lookup returns CDR1 SNHLY and CDR2 FYNNEI. The CDR3 sequence: CASSERPGRQETQYF. CDR3 nucleotides: TGTGCCAGCAGTGAACGGCCAGGGCGGCAAGAGACCCAGTACTTC. Supplemented by reference TRBV2 and TRBJ2-5, the full variable domain reads EPEVTQTPSHQVTQMGQEVILRCVPISNHLYFYWYRQILGQKVEFLVSFYNNEISEKSEIFDDQFSVERPDGSNFTLKIRSTKLEDSAMYFCASSERPGRQETQYFGPGTRLLVL.

This chain links TRBV12-3 or TRBV12-4 with TRBJ1-1, with D perhaps matching TRBD1 (5 bases). There are 12 residues in the CDR3. V was trimmed by 1 base and J by 9 bases, leaving 9 bases between them. The CDR3 loop reads CASSLVQGKAFF. The CDR3 DNA is TGTGCCAGCAGTTTAGTCCAGGGTAAAGCTTTCTTT.

The chain is built from TRBV11-3 and TRBJ2-7; D might be TRBD2 (6 bases). In germline, CDR1 is SGHNT, CDR2 YENEEA. The germline V and J ends were trimmed by 3 bases and 2 bases, with 14 bases remaining between them. The CDR3 length is 15 residues. CDR3 sequence reads: CASSLEGRGAYEQYF. CDR3 DNA sequence: TGTGCCAGCAGCTTGGAGGGACGAGGGGCCTACGAGCAGTACTTC.

This chain connects TRBV5-1 to TRBJ2-5; D unclear. V lost 4 bases and J lost 5, with 15 bases in between. CDR1 and CDR2 from the germline V gene are SGHRS and YFSETQ. The CDR3 extends over 14 amino acids. The CDR3 here is CASSPQRSGETQYF. The CDR3 nucleotides read TGCGCCAGCAGCCCTCAACGGAGTGGGGAGACCCAGTACTTC.

The rearrangement uses TRBV7-2 and TRBJ2-2, with TRBD1 matching over 7 bases. The CDR3 is 15 amino acids. After removal of 5 bases from V and 2 bases from J, the junction contained 5 bases not matched to a gene. The germline V gene encodes CDR1 SGHTA and CDR2 FQGNSA. CDR3 in amino acids: CASSRWTGNTGELFF. The CDR3 DNA reads as TGTGCCAGCAGCCGCTGGACAGGAAACACCGGGGAGCTGTTTTTT.

The chain carries TRBV2 and TRBJ1-6; 9 bases are shared with TRBD1. There are 13 residues in the CDR3. Unmatched junction bases numbered 2, after V lost 9 bases and J lost 5 bases. Germline lookup yields CDR1 SNHLY and CDR2 FYNNEI. In DNA form, the CDR3 reads TGTGCCAGAGGGGACAGGGATAATTCACCCCTCCACTTT. This gives the protein CARGDRDNSPLHF.

This clone has more than one count but fewer than ten. The chain carries TRBV11-3 and TRBJ1-4; 9 nucleotides line up with TRBD1. The CDR3 is made up of 14 amino acids. The germline CDR1 and CDR2 sequences are SGHNT and YENEEA. J lost 10 bases, V lost 7 bases, and 10 bases had no gene match. CDR3 loop: CASMGQGRYGKLFF. CDR3 bases: TGTGCCAGCATGGGACAGGGACGATACGGAAAACTGTTTTTT.